Presented here are 22 T cell receptor beta chains from one specimen sequenced in a study of T cells in Graves' hyperthyroidism and ophthalmopathy. Researchers took RNA transcripts and amplified the TCR beta CDR3 regions from them. In the first-round RT-PCR of the TCR CDR3, the HTBI primer set was used. TCRdb called the multiplex PCR reads again in MiXCR, with one record for every CDR3 protein. Of nearly 600,000 distinct CDR3 sequences listed, around 14% were seen once; the top ten hold almost 6%. The sequencing sample was made of blood. The receptors originated from a woman between 25 and 40 years old with Graves' hyperthyroidism that later progressed to Graves' ophthalmopathy.

This chain links TRBV19 with TRBJ2-7, with 10 bases that match TRBD2. The J call is uncertain, as TRBJ2-1 better fits the DNA end. From germline, CDR1 is LNHDA and CDR2 SQIVND (reference sequence). This CDR3 comprises 15 residues. The CDR3 sequence is CASSIGASGSYEQFF. CDR3 in DNA: TGTGCCAGTAGTATAGGGGCTAGCGGGAGTTACGAGCAGTTCTTC.

In this sample, this clonotype turned up a few times. V gene TRBV4-1 combines with J gene TRBJ2-7; D tentatively reads TRBD1 or TRBD2 (6 bases each). Germline V gene data show CDR1 as MGHRA and CDR2 as YSYEKL. The CDR3 has 16 residues. V lost 0 bases and J 0 bases, leaving 12 bases between the germline ends. CDR3 sequence: CASSQERSGASYEQYF. Here the CDR3 DNA reads TGCGCCAGCAGCCAAGAACGATCGGGGGCCTCCTACGAGCAGTACTTC.

This clonotype was seen a handful of times. The V call is TRBV7-6, the J call TRBJ2-6, with D possibly being TRBD1 or TRBD2 (5 bases each). CDR1 and CDR2 (germline): SGHVS, FNYEAQ. The CDR3 totals 16 residues. Trimming stripped 0 bases from V and 0 bases from J, with 6 bases between. The CDR3 spells CASSLAGVSGANVLTF. CDR3 DNA: TGTGCCAGCAGCTTAGCGGGGGTCTCTGGGGCCAACGTCCTGACTTTC.

This clonotype was counted at least ten times. This chain connects TRBV7-3 to TRBJ2-1, with D perhaps TRBD2 (5 bases). This CDR3 has 16 amino acids. The ends were cut back, 2 bases at V and 0 bases at J, with 11 bases in the middle. CDR1 and CDR2 from the germline V gene are SGHTA and FQGTGA. The CDR3 DNA follows: TGTGCCAGCAGCTTAGAGCGGAGCAGCTCCTACAATGAGCAGTTCTTC. The encoded protein is CASSLERSSSYNEQFF. The full variable domain, with the rest looked up from reference TRBV7-3 and TRBJ2-1, is GAGVSQTPSNKVTEKGKYVELRCDPISGHTALYWYRQSLGQGPEFLIYFQGTGAADDSGLPNDRFFAVRPEGSVSTLKIQRTERGDSAVYLCASSLERSSSYNEQFFGPGTRLTVL.

This clonotype occurred many times. CDR3 sequence: CASGLAGAGGELFF. In DNA form, the CDR3 reads TGTGCCAGCGGACTAGCGGGAGCGGGCGGGGAGCTGTTTTTT. The chain carries TRBV27 and TRBJ2-2, with 13 bases aligning to TRBD2. V lost 8 bases and J lost 7; bases outside the gene matches: 4. There are 14 residues in the CDR3. The V gene's germline CDR1 is MNHEY and CDR2 SMNVEV (reference sequence).

In its sample, this clonotype was seen many times. V gene TRBV12-3 or TRBV12-4 combines with J gene TRBJ2-5; no definite D call. The germline V and J ends were trimmed by 1 base and 4 bases, with 10 bases remaining between them. The CDR3 spans 14 residues. CDR3 sequence: CASSLVGSGETQYF. Here the CDR3 DNA reads TGTGCCAGCAGTTTAGTCGGTAGTGGAGAGACCCAGTACTTC.

This clonotype was detected many times. The CDR3 sequence: CASSLGASEKLFF. CDR3 in DNA: TGTGCCAGCAGCTTGGGGGCAAGTGAAAAACTGTTTTTT. The V call is TRBV5-6, the J call TRBJ1-4, with D uncertain. The CDR3 runs 13 residues. Germline loops: CDR1 SGHDT, CDR2 YYEEEE. V lost 0 bases, J lost 7 bases, and 7 bases lay in between.

This clonotype was picked up a small number of times. The genes are TRBV5-6 and TRBJ1-3; TRBD1 agrees at 8 bases. Germline CDR1 is SGHDT and CDR2 is YYEEEE. With 2 bases clipped from V and 2 bases from J, the junction kept 6 bases outside the gene matches. This CDR3 is built from 16 residues. The CDR3 spells CASSLWTGTAGNTIYF. The CDR3 coding sequence is TGTGCCAGCAGCTTATGGACAGGGACGGCTGGAAACACCATATATTTT.

The chain uses TRBV10-1 and TRBJ2-3; 7 positions match TRBD2. The germline gives CDR1 WNHNN, CDR2 SYGVQD (reference sequence). V shed 3 bases and J 4 bases; nucleotides not matched to a gene: 4. This CDR3 region has 14 residues. CDR3 DNA: TGCGCCAGCAGTGAAAGCCTAGCGGCAGATACGCAGTATTTT. It translates to CASSESLAADTQYF.

The sample holds a few counts of this clonotype. A clone one base away is much larger, so this may be a read error. The chain uses TRBV28 and TRBJ1-1, with D possibly matching TRBD1 (5 bases). Germline values: CDR1 MDHEN, CDR2 SYDVKM. The CDR3 is 15 amino acids. V lost 8 bases to trimming and J lost 4 bases, with 20 bases between them. The CDR3 protein is CASLPYGALSTEAFF. CDR3 nucleotides: TGTGCCAGCCTACCCTACGGGGCTTTGAGCACTGAAGCTTTCTTT. The whole variable domain, remainder taken from reference TRBV28 and TRBJ1-1, is DVKVTQSSRYLVKRTGEKVFLECVQDMDHENMFWYRQDPGLGLRLIYFSYDVKMKEKGDIPEGYSVSREKKERFSLILESASTNQTSMYLCASLPYGALSTEAFFGQGTRLTVV.

In this sample, this clonotype turned up a few times. This chain uses TRBV20-1 with TRBJ2-7, with 7 bases identical to TRBD1. Trimming removed 5 bases from V and 4 bases from J; junction bases left unmatched: 8. This CDR3 is 13 amino acids long. Germline V CDR1 and CDR2: DFQATT, SNEGSKA (reference sequence). DNA for the CDR3: TGCAGTGCTTTTAGGGGGCAAACTTACGAGCAGTACTTC. Encoded protein: CSAFRGQTYEQYF.

The CDR3 region has the DNA TGTGCCTGGACCATTTGGGGGCGGGAGTCCTACGAGCAGTACTTC. Translation gives CAWTIWGRESYEQYF. The V and J genes are TRBV30 and TRBJ2-7, with D perhaps TRBD2 (7 bases). V was shortened by 4 bases and J by 1 base, with 17 bases between the two germline ends. CDR1 and CDR2 (germline): GTSNPN, SVGIG (reference sequence). This CDR3 region has 15 residues.

This clonotype was observed at least ten times. The rearrangement joins TRBV12-3 or TRBV12-4 to TRBJ2-7; D may match TRBD1 or TRBD2 (5 bases each). CDR3 length: 14 residues. Deletions cut 3 bases from V and 6 bases from J, with 15 bases between. CDR3 protein: CASSFRGRGVEQYF. CDR3 in DNA: TGTGCCAGCAGTTTTCGAGGGAGAGGGGTCGAGCAGTACTTC.

The genes are TRBV7-9 and TRBJ2-7; 7 bases agree with TRBD2. The V and J ends lost 0 bases and 7 bases, in that order; junction bases with no gene match: 15. The CDR3 sequence is 17 residues long. Looked up from germline, CDR1 is SEHNR and CDR2 is FQNEAQ (reference sequence). CDR3 coding DNA: TGTGCCAGCAGCTTAGCGATTTCGGTGACTAGCAGCAATGAGCAGTACTTC. As protein: CASSLAISVTSSNEQYF.

This clonotype appeared many times. The V and J genes are TRBV9 and TRBJ1-2, with D unresolved. The CDR3 extends over 12 amino acids. From germline, CDR1 is SGDLS and CDR2 YYNGEE. V shed 4 bases and J shed 4 bases, with 8 bases lying between them. CDR3 loop: CASSLTTYGYTF. The DNA for the CDR3 is TGTGCCAGCAGCTTAACAACCTATGGCTACACCTTC.

This clonotype has ten or more counts. The chain combines TRBV20-1 with TRBJ2-2; 9 bases align to TRBD2. Losses at the gene ends were 0 bases for V and 4 bases for J; bases not matched to a gene: 6. Germline V gives CDR1 DFQATT, CDR2 SNEGSKA (reference sequence). CDR3 length equals 16 residues. This CDR3 reads CSARDLGTSITGELFF. The CDR3 DNA reads as TGCAGTGCTAGAGATCTGGGGACTAGCATCACCGGGGAGCTGTTTTTT.

The chain has TRBV5-1 and TRBJ2-7; D not resolved. CDR1 is SGHRS and CDR2 is YFSETQ in the germline V gene. Trimming pared 4 bases from V and 3 bases from J, leaving 11 bases between. The CDR3 extends over 13 amino acids. The CDR3 reads CASSRAPDYEQYF. The DNA for the CDR3 is TGCGCCAGCAGCCGGGCCCCCGACTACGAGCAGTACTTC.

Many counts were recorded for this clonotype. The chain couples TRBV7-9 to TRBJ2-5; 10 nucleotides agree with TRBD1. After removal of 6 bases from V and 5 bases from J, the junction contained 9 bases not matched to a gene. The CDR3 has 15 residues. The germline gives CDR1 SEHNR, CDR2 FQNEAQ (reference sequence). The CDR3, as DNA: TGTGCCAGCAGTGTTGACAGGGGGCTGAGGGAGACCCAGTACTTC. This encodes CASSVDRGLRETQYF.

This clonotype was seen at least ten times. The rearrangement links TRBV5-1 to TRBJ1-2, with no clear D. Deletions cut 0 bases from V and 4 bases from J, with 16 bases between. This CDR3 has 16 residues. Germline V gene sequence: CDR1 SGHRS, CDR2 YFSETQ. The CDR3 spells CASSLDVDPLSYGYTF. The CDR3, as DNA: TGCGCCAGCAGCTTGGACGTCGATCCACTTTCCTATGGCTACACCTTC.

This clonotype was recorded at least ten times. This rearrangement joins TRBV12-5 to TRBJ2-6; D gene unclear. The V end lost 0 bases, the J end lost 4 bases, and 10 bases lay between the germline ends. Germline V gene sequence: CDR1 LGHNT, CDR2 FRNRAP. The CDR3 sequence is 16 residues long. The CDR3 coding sequence is TGTGCTAGTGGTTTGGTACCCAATTCCGGGGCCAACGTCCTGACTTTC. Its protein product is CASGLVPNSGANVLTF.

This clonotype was seen repeatedly, ten times or more. The chain employs TRBV13 and TRBJ2-7; D uncertain. V dropped 5 bases and J dropped 1 base, with 12 bases sitting between them. This CDR3 has 14 amino acids. The germline CDR1 and CDR2 sequences are PRHDT and FYEKMQ (reference sequence). CDR3 DNA: TGTGCCAGCAGCCCCCCCCGTCTTTCCTACGAGCAGTACTTC. It encodes CASSPPRLSYEQYF.

Concerning this clonotype itself: Just one base apart from a much larger clone, this may be a read error. The rearrangement joins TRBV28 to TRBJ1-2; the D gene is possibly TRBD1 (5 bases). Germline V gene data show CDR1 as MDHEN and CDR2 as SYDVKM. The CDR3 runs 14 residues. The germline V and J ends were trimmed by 7 bases and 4 bases, with 16 bases remaining between them. CDR3 region: CASIPGSWGYGYTF. The CDR3 coding sequence is TGTGCCAGCATCCCAGGGTCTTGGGGCTATGGCTACACCTTC.